The 13 T cell receptor beta chains below come from one sample, sequenced in a study of blood T cell repertoires in COVID-19. Here immunoSEQ multiplex PCR was the method, and the copy in TCRdb shows in-frame clones only, minus some. The table includes over 45,000 clones, around 80% detected once. Sequenced input: peripheral blood. These receptors came from a man in his 60s with acute or convalescent COVID-19.

This clone was counted between two and nine times. J is TRBJ2-7 and V is TRBV28; the D gene is possibly TRBD2 (6 bases). The CDR3 spans 13 residues. Germline CDR1 and CDR2: MDHEN and SYDVKM. Trimming pared 7 bases from V and 4 bases from J, leaving 14 bases between. The CDR3 nucleotides read TGTGCCAGCACTCCGGGGGTCGGGTACGAGCAGTACTTC. It codes for CASTPGVGYEQYF.

With respect to this clone: Germline and junction disagree at one end, which may indicate a read error. This chain links TRBV5-1 with TRBJ2-1; 9 nucleotides line up with TRBD2. The CDR3 consists of 15 residues. The germline gives CDR1 SGHRS, CDR2 YFSETQ. The CDR3 DNA reads as TGCGCCCGCAGAGGGCGGGGGGGCTCCTACAATGAGCAGTTCTTC. This encodes CARRGRGGSYNEQFF.

The J gene is TRBJ2-3, the V gene TRBV3-1 (or the pseudogene TRBV3-2), with 7 nucleotides matching TRBD2. The CDR3 runs to 14 residues. Germline-derived CDR1 and CDR2 are LGHDT and YNNKEL (reference sequence). With 4 bases clipped from V and 1 base from J, the junction kept 2 bases outside the gene matches. The CDR3 loop is CASSPAGGTDTQYF. In DNA form, the CDR3 reads TGTGCCAGCAGCCCCGCGGGGGGCACAGATACGCAGTATTTT.

The chain couples TRBV7-5 to TRBJ1-5. TRBV7-5 is tagged as a pseudogene. CDR3 length: 15 residues. CDR3 coding DNA: TGTGCCAGAAGCCCCCTAGCGGGCAGCTATCAGCCCCAGCATTTT. It specifies CARSPLAGSYQPQHF.

The chain joins TRBV7-3 to TRBJ2-5; TRBD2 agrees at 9 bases. The germline V gene has CDR1 SGHTA and CDR2 FQGTGA. The CDR3 loop spans 15 amino acids. J was trimmed by 3 bases and V by 5 bases; bases with no gene match: 7. The CDR3 sequence is CASSERSGGKETQYF. In DNA, the CDR3 is TGTGCCAGCAGCGAAAGAAGCGGGGGGAAAGAGACCCAGTACTTC.

The V gene is TRBV14, the J gene TRBJ2-3, with 14 bases that match TRBD2. Trimming removed 2 bases from V and 0 bases from J; junction bases left unmatched: 4. Per the germline V gene, CDR1 is SGHDN and CDR2 is FVKESK. This CDR3 has 18 residues. CDR3 sequence (DNA): TGTGCCAGCAGCCAAAGACGGACTAGCGGGGGGAGCACAGATACGCAGTATTTT. Encoded protein: CASSQRRTSGGSTDTQYF.

The sample holds one count of this clone. The rearrangement uses TRBV2 and TRBJ2-1; D is perhaps TRBD1 (6 bases). This CDR3 comprises 14 residues. Germline loops: CDR1 SNHLY, CDR2 FYNNEI. V was clipped by 3 bases and J by 9 bases, with 15 bases between them. CDR3 nucleotide sequence: TGTGCCAGCAGTGACAGGGGCCGTAACACTGAGCAGTTCTTC. The encoded protein is CASSDRGRNTEQFF.

The chain is built from TRBV19 and TRBJ2-2, with D unresolved. Germline CDR1 is LNHDA and CDR2 is SQIVND (reference sequence). Trimming pared 5 bases from V and 1 base from J, leaving 20 bases between. This CDR3 region has 18 residues. The CDR3 is CASSVYKAGDQNTGELFF. CDR3 sequence (DNA): TGTGCCAGTAGTGTATACAAGGCAGGCGACCAGAACACCGGGGAGCTGTTTTTT.

The V gene is TRBV5-1, the J gene TRBJ1-5; no reliable D call. The CDR3 consists of 16 residues. In germline, CDR1 is SGHRS, CDR2 YFSETQ. V lost 0 bases to trimming and J lost 3 bases, with 13 bases between them. CDR3 protein: CASSLDGRSTNQPQHF. Written as DNA, the CDR3 is TGCGCCAGCAGCTTGGATGGCCGCAGTACCAATCAGCCCCAGCATTTT.

This sequence joins TRBV5-6 and TRBJ1-2, with TRBD1 matching 7 bases. Per the germline V gene, CDR1 is SGHDT and CDR2 is YYEEEE. Losses at the gene ends were 6 bases for V and 7 bases for J; bases not matched to a gene: 12. The CDR3 is 14 amino acids. DNA of the CDR3: TGTGCCAGCATCCCCCGGGGAAGGGGGCTTGGCTACACCTTC. This encodes CASIPRGRGLGYTF. Variable domain in full (rest from reference TRBV5-6 and TRBJ1-2): DAGVTQSPTHLIKTRGQQVTLRCSPKSGHDTVSWYQQALGQGPQFIFQYYEEEERQRGNFPDRFSGHQFPNYSSELNVNALLLGDSALYLCASIPRGRGLGYTFGSGTRLTVV.

V usage is TRBV5-4 and J usage is TRBJ2-5; 7 bases fit TRBD1. CDR3 length: 14 residues. The germline CDR1 and CDR2 sequences are SGHNT and YYREEE (reference sequence). The V and J ends lost 6 bases and 5 bases, in that order; junction bases with no gene match: 10. Here the CDR3 reads CASTYYRGRETQYF. The CDR3 DNA reads as TGTGCCAGCACCTACTACAGGGGAAGGGAGACCCAGTACTTC.

This clone was picked up a small number of times. The CDR3 reads CASSNDRGRAMDSYTF. In DNA form, the CDR3 reads TGCGCCAGCAGCAATGACAGGGGGCGCGCGATGGATAGCTACACCTTC. This chain joins TRBV5-1 and TRBJ1-2; 10 nucleotides match TRBD1. This CDR3 spans 16 amino acids. The ends lost 4 bases at V and 9 bases at J; junction bases unmatched: 15. Germline assignment: CDR1 SGHRS and CDR2 YFSETQ.

This clone was detected only once. This chain links TRBV2 with TRBJ2-5; 12 nucleotides agree with TRBD2. Germline loops: CDR1 SNHLY, CDR2 FYNNEI. The CDR3 runs to 16 residues. After removal of 6 bases from V and 2 bases from J, the junction contained 7 bases not matched to a gene. In DNA form, the CDR3 reads TGTGCCAGCAGGGAACTAGCGGGGGGACCTCAAGAGACCCAGTACTTC. It encodes CASRELAGGPQETQYF.